A selection of T cell receptor beta chains follows, all from one sample in a study of T cell changes during pregnancy in multiple sclerosis. Measured with immunoSEQ multiplex PCR; TCRdb has only the in-frame clones, and not every one. This sample has 70,000 to 95,000 clones, with about 92% found just once. The source was peripheral blood, collected in the second trimester of pregnancy. Source of these receptors: a female donor with multiple sclerosis, enrolled in a pregnancy study. CDR3s include the opening cysteine and the closing phenylalanine or tryptophan. The D gene is left open where the match is weak. Clone size is not always given. Where it is, it says once, few, many or a class for expanded clones.

clone_size	v_call	j_call	d_call	cdr3_nt	cdr3_aa
.	TRBV28	TRBJ1-5	.	TGTGCCAGCAGCCCGGACAGCCCATTGCGGCCCCAGCATTTT	CASSPDSPLRPQHF
.	TRBV4-1	TRBJ2-2	.	TGCGCCAGCAGCCAAGGAAGGGTCCGGGAAGTGGGCACCGGGGAGCTGTTTTTT	CASSQGRVREVGTGELFF
once	TRBV9	TRBJ2-7	TRBD2	TGTGCCAGCAGCGTATCACTAGCGGGAGGTAGCGAGCAGTACTTC	CASSVSLAGGSEQYF
few	TRBV10-3	TRBJ1-5	.	TGTGCCATCGGGAGCAACAATCAGCCCCAGCATTTT	CAIGSNNQPQHF
.	TRBV9	TRBJ1-4	.	TGTGCCAGCAGCCCCCTCGGAGTAGAAAAACTGTTTTTT	CASSPLGVEKLFF
.	TRBV11-2	TRBJ2-3	TRBD1	TGTGCCAGCAGCCCCTGGGACAGGGCCACAGATACGCAGTATTTT	CASSPWDRATDTQYF
.	TRBV4-2	TRBJ2-3	.	TGTGCCAGCAGCCAAGATTTCCAGGGCTTTCCAGATACGCAGTATTTT	CASSQDFQGFPDTQYF
.	TRBV6-6	TRBJ1-5	.	TGTGCCAGCAGTTGGGGAGAACTTTCGGGAGATCAGCCCCAGCATTTT	CASSWGELSGDQPQHF
once	TRBV25-1	TRBJ2-5	.	TGTGCCAGCAGTACCAGCGGACTCGAAGAGACCCAGTACTTC	CASSTSGLEETQYF
.	TRBV13	TRBJ2-5	TRBD2	TGTGCCAGCAGCTTACGACTAGCGGGTGCTTACCAAGAGACCCAGTACTTC	CASSLRLAGAYQETQYF
.	TRBV6-5	TRBJ2-4	TRBD1	TGTGCCACCACCACGCTGGGACAGGGGAGAAACATTCAGTACTTC	CATTTLGQGRNIQYF
.	TRBV2	TRBJ2-5	TRBD2	TGTGCCAGCAGGATAGCGGGGGGAGGAGAGACCCAGTACTTC	CASRIAGGGETQYF
.	TRBV7-8	TRBJ2-5	TRBD2	TGTGCCAGCAGCTTAGCGGCTAGCGGAGAGACCCAGTACTTC	CASSLAASGETQYF
.	TRBV11-2	TRBJ1-4	TRBD1	TGTGCCAGCAGCTTAGCGTGGGACAGGGGCGAAAAACTGTTTTTT	CASSLAWDRGEKLFF
.	TRBV7-2	TRBJ2-4	TRBD2	TGTGCCAGCAGTTTCGTGGGAGGGAACATTCAGTACTTC	CASSFVGGNIQYF
.	TRBV5-1	TRBJ2-1	.	TGCGCCAGCAGCTTGGAGTTCGGGAGCTCCTACAATGAGCAGTTCTTC	CASSLEFGSSYNEQFF
.	TRBV2	TRBJ2-2	TRBD1	TGTGCCAGCAGTGAAACAGGGGGGAGCGGGGAGCTGTTTTTT	CASSETGGSGELFF
.	TRBV7-9	TRBJ1-4	TRBD1	TGTGCCAGCAGCCGCGGGACAGACAAACTGTTTTTT	CASSRGTDKLFF
.	TRBV28	TRBJ1-5	.	TGTGCCAGCCGCGATGGAGGGACGGGGCAGCCCCAGCATTTT	CASRDGGTGQPQHF
.	TRBV11-2	TRBJ1-4	TRBD1	TGTGCCAGCAGTCCCACAGGGGGCCCAAAAAAACTGTTTTTT	CASSPTGGPKKLFF
once	TRBV7-7	TRBJ2-5	TRBD2	TGTGCTAGCAGCTTATCACCCCCGCTAGCGGGGGGCGAGGGGACCCAGTACTTC	CASSLSPPLAGGEGTQYF
.	TRBV2	TRBJ1-2	.	TGTGCCAGCAGTGATCGATGGGAGGGAGAGGGTGGCTACACCTTC	CASSDRWEGEGGYTF
.	TRBV9	TRBJ1-3	TRBD1	TGTGCCAGCAGCGTAGGGGACAGGGGTTTTATAGACACCATATATTTT	CASSVGDRGFIDTIYF
.	TRBV30	TRBJ2-6	TRBD2	TGTGCCTGGGAGCGGGGGAGGGCCAACGTCCTGACTTTC	CAWERGRANVLTF
.	TRBV2	TRBJ2-7	.	TGTGCCATCGCCGGGACACAGACCCGCTACGAGCAGTACTTC	CAIAGTQTRYEQYF
.	TRBV21-1	TRBJ2-7	.	TGTGCCAGCAGCAACCTCAAGGAGGGTCCGTACTTC	CASSNLKEGPYF
once	TRBV14	TRBJ1-6	TRBD1	TGTGCCAAGACAGGGGATTCACCCCTCCACTTT	CAKTGDSPLHF
.	TRBV7-9	TRBJ2-1	.	TGTGCCAGCAGTCCTCAGGCGGACAGCTCCTACAATGAGCAGTTCTTC	CASSPQADSSYNEQFF
.	TRBV18	TRBJ1-2	TRBD1	TGTGCCAGCTCACAGACCCGCCCATCACAGGGGCTCCAGAACTATGGCTACACCTTC	CASSQTRPSQGLQNYGYTF
.	TRBV6-1	TRBJ1-6	.	TGTGCCAGCAGTGGCCTCCGGGGTACTCCTTCACCCCTCCACTTT	CASSGLRGTPSPLHF
.	TRBV5-6	TRBJ2-5	.	TGTGCCAGCAGCTTCGGCGGGAACCAAGAGACCCAGTACTTC	CASSFGGNQETQYF
.	TRBV10-3	TRBJ1-2	.	TGTGCCATCAGTGAGTCGATATACACAGCCCGCTATGGCTACACCTTC	CAISESIYTARYGYTF
once	TRBV7-8	TRBJ1-1	.	TGTGCCAGCAGCTTAGTACGGACATCAGGGAACACTGAAGCTTTCTTT	CASSLVRTSGNTEAFF
.	TRBV2	TRBJ2-3	TRBD1	TGTGCCAGCAGAGATAACAGGGGGTGGGCAGATACGCAGTATTTT	CASRDNRGWADTQYF
.	TRBV6-1	TRBJ1-4	.	TGTGCCAGCAGTGAAGGTACGACGGGAGCGGGGAGAGAAAAACTGTTTTTT	CASSEGTTGAGREKLFF
once	TRBV6-1	TRBJ1-6	TRBD1	TGTGCCAGCAGTCAGCGACAGGGCGATAATTCACCCCTCCACTTT	CASSQRQGDNSPLHF
.	TRBV5-1	TRBJ1-1	.	TGCGCCAGCAGCTTGACAGTTCTGAACACTGAAGCTTTCTTT	CASSLTVLNTEAFF
.	TRBV13	TRBJ2-3	TRBD2	TGTGCCAGCAGCCCGCGGGGGGCCCCGCTCACAGATACGCAGTATTTT	CASSPRGAPLTDTQYF
.	TRBV6-5	TRBJ1-2	TRBD1	TGTGCCAGCAGTCTCCGTACAGGGGTAAACTATGGCTACACCTTC	CASSLRTGVNYGYTF
.	TRBV28	TRBJ2-7	.	TGTGCCAGCGAAACCTACCCCTACGAGCAGTACTTC	CASETYPYEQYF
.	TRBV18	TRBJ2-7	TRBD2	TGTGCCAGCTCACCTCGGGGGGGGTTCTACGAGCAGTACTTC	CASSPRGGFYEQYF
.	TRBV13	TRBJ2-7	.	TGTGCCAGCAGCTTAGAGGGGAACGAGCAGTACTTC	CASSLEGNEQYF
.	TRBV4-2	TRBJ2-1	.	TGTGCCAGCAGCCAAAGATACCCTAGCGACGCCTACAATGAGCAGTTCTTC	CASSQRYPSDAYNEQFF
.	TRBV7-3	TRBJ2-3	.	.	CASSVAGGAHKYF
.	TRBV5-5	TRBJ1-6	.	TGTGCCAGCAGCTTGGTATTGAGGGGGGGCGATAATAATTCACCCCTCCACTTT	CASSLVLRGGDNNSPLHF
.	TRBV6-6	TRBJ2-2	.	TGTGCCAGCAGTTACGGAGCCACCGGGGAGCTGTTTTTT	CASSYGATGELFF
.	TRBV25-1	TRBJ2-5	.	TGTGCCAGCAGTGAAGGGGTCCTGGGAGTGGAGACCCAGTACTTC	CASSEGVLGVETQYF
.	TRBV2	TRBJ2-7	TRBD1	TGTGCCAGCAGTGGGGACAGGGCTAGCTCCTACGAGCAGTACTTC	CASSGDRASSYEQYF
.	TRBV9	TRBJ2-4	TRBD2	TGTGCCAGCAGCGCGACTAGCGGGGGGGTGAAAAACATTCAGTACTTC	CASSATSGGVKNIQYF
.	TRBV4-1	TRBJ2-2	TRBD2	TGCGCCAGCACCGGGACTAGCGGGGGGGCCAGGGGCGGGGAGCTGTTTTTT	CASTGTSGGARGGELFF
.	TRBV7-3	TRBJ2-1	TRBD2	TGTGCCAGCAGCCCGACTAGCTTCAATGAGCAGTTCTTC	CASSPTSFNEQFF